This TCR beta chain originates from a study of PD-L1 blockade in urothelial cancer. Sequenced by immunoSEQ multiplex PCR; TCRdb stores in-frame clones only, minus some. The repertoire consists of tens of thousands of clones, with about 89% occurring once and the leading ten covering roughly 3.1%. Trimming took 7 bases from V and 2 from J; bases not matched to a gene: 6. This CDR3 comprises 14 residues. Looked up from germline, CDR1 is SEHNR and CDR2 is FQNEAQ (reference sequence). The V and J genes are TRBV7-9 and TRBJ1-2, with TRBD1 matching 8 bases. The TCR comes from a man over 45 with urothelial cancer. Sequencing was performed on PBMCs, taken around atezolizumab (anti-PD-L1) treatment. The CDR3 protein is CASTVTGGNYGYTF. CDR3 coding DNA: TGTGCCAGCACCGTTACAGGGGGAAACTATGGCTACACCTTC.